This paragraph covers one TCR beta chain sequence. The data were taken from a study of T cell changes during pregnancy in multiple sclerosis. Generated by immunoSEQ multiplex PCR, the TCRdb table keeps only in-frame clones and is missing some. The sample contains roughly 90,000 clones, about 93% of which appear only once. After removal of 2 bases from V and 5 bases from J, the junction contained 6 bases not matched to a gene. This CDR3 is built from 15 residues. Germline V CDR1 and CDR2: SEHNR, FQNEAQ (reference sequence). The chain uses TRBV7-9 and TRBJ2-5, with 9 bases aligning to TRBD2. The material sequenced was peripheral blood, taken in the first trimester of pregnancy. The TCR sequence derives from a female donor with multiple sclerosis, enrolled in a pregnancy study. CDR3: CASSLQAGGQETQYF. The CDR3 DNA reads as TGTGCCAGCAGCTTACAGGCGGGGGGGCAGGAGACCCAGTACTTC.